The 30 T cell receptor beta chains in this list originate from one sample, sequenced in a study of blood T cell repertoires in COVID-19. Clones were sequenced by immunoSEQ multiplex PCR, and TCRdb holds only the in-frame ones, with some missing. This table holds under 200,000 clones, roughly 86% found once. Sequencing used peripheral blood. The receptor source for this set is a man in his 70s with acute or convalescent COVID-19.

The CDR3 DNA sequence: TGTGCCACCAGCACCCAGGTGGGCAGTGAGCAGTTCTTC. Its protein product is CATSTQVGSEQFF. The chain carries TRBV15 and TRBJ2-1; D is uncertain. Germline-derived CDR1 and CDR2 are LNHNV and YYDKDF (reference sequence). V was clipped by 4 bases and J by 9 bases, with 13 bases between them. CDR3 length: 13 residues.

The chain is built from TRBV29-1 and TRBJ1-2; D not certain. Germline assignment: CDR1 SQVTM and CDR2 ANQGSEA. Trimming shortened V by 4 bases and J by 6 bases, and 12 bases separated the two germline ends. The CDR3 consists of 12 residues. Here the CDR3 DNA reads TGCAGCGTTGTATCCCAAAGCCATGGCTACACCTTC. Amino acids: CSVVSQSHGYTF.

The chain links TRBV5-1 to TRBJ2-5, with TRBD1 matching 11 bases. Germline V gives CDR1 SGHRS, CDR2 YFSETQ. After removal of 7 bases from V and 5 bases from J, the junction contained 10 bases not matched to a gene. This CDR3 spans 15 amino acids. The CDR3 nucleotides read TGCGCCAGCCTCCCCGGGACAGGGGGTACGGAGACCCAGTACTTC. It translates to CASLPGTGGTETQYF.

This chain links TRBV24-1 with TRBJ2-7, with D perhaps matching TRBD2 (5 bases). The V end was cut by 4 bases, the J end by 7 bases, with 10 bases between. CDR1 KGHDR and CDR2 SFDVKD come from the germline V gene. The CDR3 loop spans 12 amino acids. CDR3 nucleotides: TGTGCCACCAGTGACCCGGCGGGTGAGCAGTACTTC. It yields the protein CATSDPAGEQYF.

The genes are TRBV4-3 and TRBJ1-4, with 9 bases aligning to TRBD1. Looked up from germline, CDR1 is LGHNA and CDR2 is YSLEER. The junction had 6 bases not matched to a gene; V was cut back by 5 bases and J by 8 bases. This CDR3 comprises 14 residues. Here the CDR3 reads CASSYRDRDEKLFF. The CDR3, as DNA: TGCGCCAGCAGCTACCGGGACAGGGACGAAAAACTGTTTTTT.

The chain employs TRBV2 and TRBJ1-3; 9 bases map to TRBD1. Germline assignment: CDR1 SNHLY and CDR2 FYNNEI. Trimming removed 5 bases from V and 2 bases from J; junction bases left unmatched: 1. The CDR3 runs 14 residues. CDR3 region: CASSRDRAGNTIYF. CDR3 DNA sequence: TGTGCCAGCAGTCGGGACAGGGCTGGAAACACCATATATTTT.

V gene TRBV11-3 combines with J gene TRBJ2-1, with 8 bases fitting TRBD2. Germline trimming cut 2 bases from V and 3 bases from J; bases unmatched to any gene: 3. The CDR3 has 15 amino acids. Germline loops: CDR1 SGHNT, CDR2 YENEEA. As DNA, the CDR3 is TGTGCCAGCAGCTTACAGCGGGAGCTCTACAATGAGCAGTTCTTC. Translation: CASSLQRELYNEQFF.

This clone was seen a handful of times. For the CDR3, the DNA is TGTGCCAGCAGCCAAGAGTACAGCTATGGCTACACCTTC. As protein: CASSQEYSYGYTF. The V gene is TRBV3-1 (or the pseudogene TRBV3-2), the J gene TRBJ1-2; D is unclear. V was pared by 0 bases and J by 4 bases, with 6 bases between. The CDR3 is 13 amino acids. In germline, CDR1 is LGHDT, CDR2 YNNKEL (reference sequence).

The V and J genes are TRBV10-1 and TRBJ2-2, with TRBD1 matching over 7 bases. Unmatched junction bases numbered 8, after V lost 6 bases and J lost 4 bases. Germline lookup yields CDR1 WNHNN and CDR2 SYGVQD (reference sequence). The CDR3 is made up of 15 amino acids. The CDR3 is CASSYTGVGTGELFF. The CDR3 nucleotides are TGCGCCAGCAGCTATACAGGGGTGGGCACCGGGGAGCTGTTTTTT.

This sequence joins TRBV18 and TRBJ2-4; 8 bases match TRBD1. This CDR3 spans 17 amino acids. The V segment lost 3 bases and the J segment 0 bases; nucleotides outside the gene matches: 7. Germline V lookup: CDR1 KGHSH, CDR2 LQKENI. The CDR3 DNA is TGTGCCAGCTCACCGAGACAGGGGCTGAAAGCCAAAAACATTCAGTACTTC. It yields the protein CASSPRQGLKAKNIQYF. The variable domain in full, with the rest retrieved from reference TRBV18 and TRBJ2-4, is NAGVMQNPRHLVRRRGQEARLRCSPMKGHSHVYWYRQLPEEGLKFMVYLQKENIIDESGMPKERFSAEFPKEGPSILRIQQVVRGDSAAYFCASSPRQGLKAKNIQYFGAGTRLSVL.

CDR3 DNA sequence: TGTGCCAGCAGCTTCGACAGGGGGACCTTCGGTCGCACAGATACGCAGTATTTT. It codes for CASSFDRGTFGRTDTQYF. V usage is TRBV11-2 and J usage is TRBJ2-3; 9 bases line up with TRBD1. J lost 1 base, V lost 3 bases, and 11 bases had no gene match. The length of the CDR3 is 18 residues. Looked up from germline, CDR1 is SGHAT and CDR2 is FQNNGV.

The gene calls are TRBV27 and TRBJ1-1, with D perhaps matching TRBD1 (5 bases). This CDR3 region has 14 residues. Between the trimmed V and J ends, which lost 4 bases and 5 bases, there was a span of 14 bases. Germline V CDR1 and CDR2: MNHEY, SMNVEV (reference sequence). CDR3 sequence reads: CASSWGTGGTEAFF. In DNA form, the CDR3 reads TGTGCCAGCAGTTGGGGGACCGGGGGAACTGAAGCTTTCTTT.

This rearrangement joins TRBV5-1 to TRBJ1-4; D is ambiguous. Germline loops: CDR1 SGHRS, CDR2 YFSETQ. The CDR3 is 16 residues long. Trimming took 5 bases from V and 10 from J, leaving 24 bases between them. The CDR3 loop reads CASSRAPGPVGGKLFF. The CDR3, as DNA: TGCGCCAGCAGTCGAGCACCGGGCCCGGTGGGAGGAAAACTGTTTTTT.

The chain has TRBV7-9 and TRBJ1-5; 8 bases map to TRBD1. The CDR3 is 14 residues long. In germline, CDR1 is SEHNR, CDR2 FQNEAQ (reference sequence). V shed 6 bases and J 6 bases; nucleotides not matched to a gene: 7. Here the CDR3 DNA reads TGTGCCAGCAGGGCAGGGGGCGCGGGTCAGCCCCAGCATTTT. Translation gives CASRAGGAGQPQHF.

This clone showed up just once. V gene TRBV5-1 combines with J gene TRBJ1-2; 8 bases are shared with TRBD1. The CDR3 is 13 residues long. V gave up 3 bases and J gave up 8 bases; unmatched junction bases: 6. Germline V gene lookup returns CDR1 SGHRS and CDR2 YFSETQ. The CDR3 nucleotides are TGCGCCAGCAGCTCCGGACAGGGAGAAGGCTACACCTTC. Protein sequence: CASSSGQGEGYTF.

The genes are TRBV4-2 and TRBJ2-6; tentative D call: TRBD2 (6 bases). Germline assignment: CDR1 LGHNA and CDR2 YNFKEQ. With 4 bases removed from V and 0 bases from J, the gap between germline ends came to 16 bases. This CDR3 is 18 amino acids long. The CDR3 reads CASSPGSGLVSGANVLTF. The DNA for the CDR3 is TGTGCCAGCAGCCCCGGAAGCGGGTTGGTCTCTGGGGCCAACGTCCTGACTTTC.

CDR3 protein: CASSFETGAYTF. The CDR3 nucleotides read TGTGCCAGCAGTTTTGAGACAGGGGCCTACACCTTC. The chain combines TRBV12-3 or TRBV12-4 with TRBJ1-2, with TRBD1 matching over 8 bases. The length of the CDR3 is 12 residues. Trimming removed 3 bases from V and 10 bases from J; junction bases left unmatched: 4.

The chain employs TRBV2 and TRBJ2-3; 11 bases are a match to TRBD2. The CDR3 extends over 16 amino acids. J lost 2 bases, V lost 3 bases, and 4 bases had no gene match. Germline CDR1 SNHLY, CDR2 FYNNEI. CDR3 amino acids: CASSDTSGSLTDTQYF. DNA for the CDR3: TGTGCCAGCAGTGACACTAGCGGGAGCCTCACAGATACGCAGTATTTT.

This clone is a singleton in its sample. This chain uses TRBV24-1 with TRBJ2-1; TRBD2 agrees at 10 bases. J was trimmed by 5 bases and V by 4 bases; bases with no gene match: 4. The CDR3 loop spans 15 amino acids. The germline V gene has CDR1 KGHDR and CDR2 SFDVKD. The CDR3 bases are TGTGCCACCAGTGACAACGGACTAGCGGACAATGAGCAGTTCTTC. This codes for CATSDNGLADNEQFF.

V usage is TRBV6-5 and J usage is TRBJ2-1; D possibly corresponds to TRBD1 (6 bases). CDR1 is MNHEY, CDR2 SVGAGI, per germline. V was clipped by 5 bases and J by 5 bases, with 16 bases between them. This CDR3 comprises 15 residues. CDR3 bases: TGTGCCAGCAGTCCCCGGGACCCAGGGGACAATGAGCAGTTCTTC. Translation: CASSPRDPGDNEQFF.

As to this clone: The sample carries other DNA sequences with the same CDR3. V is TRBV4-3 and J is TRBJ1-5; D perhaps matches TRBD1 (6 bases). V lost 0 bases, J lost 5 bases, and 14 bases lay in between. Germline V gene data show CDR1 as LGHNA and CDR2 as YSLEER. The CDR3 sequence is 16 residues long. The CDR3 here is CASSQDLVQGHQPQHF. The DNA of the CDR3 is TGCGCCAGCAGCCAAGATTTGGTACAGGGTCATCAGCCCCAGCATTTT.

This clone was seen just once. The chain links TRBV29-1 to TRBJ1-4; TRBD1 matches at 8 bases. The junction had 9 bases not matched to a gene; V was cut back by 7 bases and J by 8 bases. CDR3 length equals 13 residues. The germline gives CDR1 SQVTM, CDR2 ANQGSEA. The CDR3 region is CSASDRGGEKLFF. The CDR3 bases are TGCAGCGCCTCCGACAGGGGCGGCGAAAAACTGTTTTTT. The variable domain in full, with the rest retrieved from reference TRBV29-1 and TRBJ1-4, is SAVISQKPSRDICQRGTSLTIQCQVDSQVTMMFWYRQQPGQSLTLIATANQGSEATYESGFVIDKFPISRPNLTFSTLTVSNMSPEDSSIYLCSASDRGGEKLFFGSGTQLSVL.

The V call is TRBV7-9, the J call TRBJ2-2; TRBD2 is a possible D gene (6 bases). This CDR3 comprises 16 residues. The germline CDR1 and CDR2 sequences are SEHNR and FQNEAQ (reference sequence). Deletions cut 6 bases from V and 0 bases from J, with 14 bases between. CDR3 nucleotide sequence: TGTGCCAGCAGTCGTCCCTCTAGCGCGAACACCGGGGAGCTGTTTTTT. Translating gives CASSRPSSANTGELFF.

Details on this clone: Relative to the germline gene, one junction end is altered; a read error may explain this. The chain employs TRBV5-1 and TRBJ1-2; 7 bases line up with TRBD1. Germline V CDR1 and CDR2: SGHRS, YFSETQ. This CDR3 is built from 15 residues. CDR3 sequence (DNA): TGCGCTAGCAGCTTGGGACAGAGACCCTCCTATGGCTACACCTTC. It translates to CASSLGQRPSYGYTF. Complete variable domain (other parts from reference TRBV5-1 and TRBJ1-2): KAGVTQTPRYLIKTRGQQVTLSCSPISGHRSVSWYQQTPGQGLQFLFEYFSETQRNKGNFPGRFSGRQFSNSRSEMNVSTLELGDSALYLCASSLGQRPSYGYTFGSGTRLTVV.

This chain joins TRBV9 and TRBJ2-2, with 8 bases that match TRBD1. The CDR3 covers 15 residues. J was trimmed by 2 bases and V by 3 bases; bases with no gene match: 3. CDR1 is SGDLS, CDR2 YYNGEE, per germline. CDR3 in DNA: TGTGCCAGCAGCGCCGACAGGGGAAACACCGGGGAGCTGTTTTTT. It encodes CASSADRGNTGELFF. Full variable domain (rest looked up from reference TRBV9 and TRBJ2-2): DSGVTQTPKHLITATGQRVTLRCSPRSGDLSVYWYQQSLDQGLQFLIQYYNGEERAKGNILERFSAQQFPDLHSELNLSSLELGDSALYFCASSADRGNTGELFFGEGSRLTVL.

The chain couples TRBV6-5 to TRBJ2-1, with a tentative D call TRBD1 (5 bases). Germline lookup yields CDR1 MNHEY and CDR2 SVGAGI. V lost 0 bases to trimming and J lost 4 bases, with 13 bases between them. The CDR3 runs 16 residues. As DNA, the CDR3 is TGTGCCAGCAGTTACTCCCCGGACACCGCATACAATGAGCAGTTCTTC. It translates to CASSYSPDTAYNEQFF.

The chain has TRBV27 and TRBJ2-2; D possibly corresponds to TRBD1 (6 bases). CDR1 is MNHEY, CDR2 SMNVEV, per germline (reference sequence). The CDR3 has 16 amino acids. Trimming removed 1 base from V and 6 bases from J, with 15 bases in between. The CDR3 nucleotides are TGTGCCAGCAGTTTATGGGGGACACCCGAGGCCGGGGAGCTGTTTTTT. Amino acid sequence: CASSLWGTPEAGELFF.

This clone was counted only a few times. The CDR3 nucleotides read TGTGCCAGCAGCTTAAGAGGAGGCTCAGAGGGAAGGCAGTATTTT. It specifies CASSLRGGSEGRQYF. V gene TRBV7-3 combines with J gene TRBJ2-3; possible D gene TRBD2, 5 bases. Trimming pared 1 base from V and 11 bases from J, leaving 19 bases between. The CDR3 consists of 15 residues. Germline V gives CDR1 SGHTA, CDR2 FQGTGA.

The chain links TRBV6-5 to TRBJ2-5, with a possible D match to TRBD2 (6 bases). The CDR3 runs to 14 residues. V lost 7 bases to trimming and J lost 7 bases, with 19 bases between them. Germline V lookup: CDR1 MNHEY, CDR2 SVGAGI. The CDR3 protein is CASNPTSWRGTQYF. CDR3 in DNA: TGTGCCAGCAACCCCACTAGTTGGCGGGGGACCCAGTACTTC.

This chain links TRBV20-1 with TRBJ2-7, with D perhaps TRBD1 (6 bases). CDR3 size: 13 residues. Trimming took 3 bases from V and 5 from J, leaving 14 bases between them. CDR1 is DFQATT and CDR2 is SNEGSKA in the germline V gene (reference sequence). The CDR3 nucleotides are TGCAGTGCTAGTAGACAGGATACCCACGAGCAGTACTTC. This gives the protein CSASRQDTHEQYF.